A single sample is the source of the 10 T cell receptor beta chains below, sequenced in a study of T cells expressing NK-cell markers (dated by TCRdb to 2018 to 2021). Library creation used 5' RACE. Sequencing took place on an Illumina HiSeq 2000. Reads reprocessed by TCRdb are summarized as one entry per CDR3 protein sequence, and DNA is absent. This sample's table lists around 260,000 distinct CDR3 sequences. The ten most abundant clones make up 3.5% to 5% of the sample. Sequencing was carried out using blood T cells: a sorted CD56 or NKG2C T cell subset, CD4+ or CD8+ T cells, or bulk PBMC T cells (not recorded which). The receptor set was obtained from a woman between 18 and 69 years old in good health.

The chain is built from TRBV4-3 and TRBJ2-3; TCRdb returns TRBD2, unconfirmable since there is no DNA. CDR3 length: 15 residues. Germline V gene data show CDR1 as LGHNA and CDR2 as YSLEER. CDR3 residues: CASSQVGGSRATQYF.

The V call is TRBV7-2, the J call TRBJ2-3; with no DNA, the TCRdb D assignment of TRBD2 cannot be verified. Germline values: CDR1 SGHTA, CDR2 FQGNSA. The CDR3 loop spans 15 amino acids. CDR3 sequence reads: CASSYSGRGTDTQYF. The full variable domain, with the rest looked up from reference TRBV7-2 and TRBJ2-3, is GAGVSQSPSNKVTEKGKDVELRCDPISGHTALYWYRQSLGQGLEFLIYFQGNSAPDKSGLPSDRFSAERTGGSVSTLTIQRTQQEDSAVYLCASSYSGRGTDTQYFGPGTRLTVL.

The chain links TRBV11-2 to TRBJ2-1; checking the TCRdb D call of TRBD1 is not possible without DNA. The length of the CDR3 is 13 residues. Germline V lookup: CDR1 SGHAT, CDR2 FQNNGV. This CDR3 reads CASSLVGKDEQFF.

This chain joins TRBV28 and TRBJ1-2; TCRdb selects TRBD1, and the lack of DNA leaves this call unchecked. The germline gives CDR1 MDHEN, CDR2 SYDVKM. The CDR3 spans 14 residues. This CDR3 is CASSLRTGSYGYTF.

The rearrangement uses TRBV5-1 and TRBJ2-1. There are 13 residues in the CDR3. Germline CDR1 SGHRS, CDR2 YFSETQ. The CDR3 loop is CASSTNQYNEQFF.

The chain uses TRBV27 and TRBJ2-3; TCRdb indicates TRBD2, and absent DNA this call remains unverified. This CDR3 comprises 16 residues. CDR1 is MNHEY, CDR2 SMNVEV, per germline (reference sequence). CDR3 sequence: CASNPRLAGSTDTQYF.

The chain carries TRBV20-1 and TRBJ2-7; TCRdb proposes TRBD2, but this gene call is untestable without DNA. The CDR3 sequence is 15 residues long. The germline V gene encodes CDR1 DFQATT and CDR2 SNEGSKA (reference sequence). CDR3 loop: CSATPSGRTTYEQYF.

The chain combines TRBV6-1 with TRBJ2-3; TCRdb's assignment of TRBD1 cannot be checked, as there is no DNA. The CDR3 length is 14 residues. Germline V gives CDR1 MNHNS, CDR2 SASEGT. The CDR3 is CASTCDRGADTQYF.

This sequence joins TRBV12-3 or TRBV12-4 and TRBJ1-5. The length of the CDR3 is 12 residues. The CDR3 loop is CASSSGEQPQHF.

The J gene is TRBJ2-1, the V gene TRBV7-8. Per the germline V gene, CDR1 is SGHVS and CDR2 is FQNEAQ. The CDR3 sequence is 15 residues long. Here the CDR3 reads CASSLAERVYNEQFF. The entire variable domain, with the rest obtained from reference TRBV7-8 and TRBJ2-1, is as follows: GAGVSQSPRYKVAKRGQDVALRCDPISGHVSLFWYQQALGQGPEFLTYFQNEAQLDKSGLPSDRFFAERPEGSVSTLKIQRTQQEDSAVYLCASSLAERVYNEQFFGPGTRLTVL.